Given below is one T cell receptor beta chain in context. Its antigen is not identified. Sequencing was performed with immunoSEQ multiplex PCR; in TCRdb, only in-frame clones are kept and a portion is missing. Of 20,000 to 25,000 clones in the sample, around 97% were seen once. CD4+CD127+ cells were sorted as the conventional CD4 T cells. This specimen comes from a study of B cell selection in AIRE deficiency. CDR1 MNHNS and CDR2 SASEGT come from the germline V gene. V was shortened by 10 bases and J by 5 bases, with 18 bases between the two germline ends. This CDR3 region has 15 residues. Findings of the study overall: CDR3s were shorter in shared Treg sequences, reflecting few non-templated nucleotide insertions. Only TCRbeta was sequenced; approximately 37% of shared healthy Treg sequences appeared in Tconv.

This chain links TRBV6-1 with TRBJ1-6; tentatively, D is TRBD1 (6 bases). The origin of this receptor is a human donor with AIRE deficiency. The sample taken for sequencing was conventional CD4+ T cells sorted from PBMCs. CDR3 nucleotides: TGTGCCACCCCCGGGGGGCCTCTGAATAATTCACCCCTCCACTTT. Translating gives CATPGGPLNNSPLHF.